The text below deals with one T cell receptor beta chain. V was pared by 6 bases and J by 1 base, with 3 bases of the junction left unmatched. CDR1 is MNHEY and CDR2 is SMNVEV in the germline V gene (reference sequence). The CDR3 spans 14 residues. The data belong to a study of blood T cell repertoires in COVID-19. Study summary: Material from acute and convalescent COVID-19 was sourced from the United States, Italy and Spain. T cells, B-cell-depleted T cells, or PBMCs provided the cDNA or gDNA that served as material.

As processed by the authors: Amplified reference gene primers provided the basis for estimating nucleated cell counts. Using immunoSEQ multiplex PCR, the repertoire was profiled, and TCRdb retains in-frame clones only, with some absent. The D gene and trimming were derived from the DNA, and the V and J assignments and clone size from that table. The sample records hundreds of thousands of clones, more than 75% being singletons. The Seattle site enrolled patients during active infection and followed them longitudinally. This receptor was taken from a woman aged 60-75 years with COVID-19, enrolled during active disease. The sample consisted of peripheral blood. The chain couples TRBV27 to TRBJ1-5; 7 bases are a match to TRBD1. As DNA, the CDR3 is TGTGCCAGCAGCTTGGACAGGAGCAATCAGCCCCAGCATTTT. Its protein is CASSLDRSNQPQHF.